This entry describes one T cell receptor (beta chain). The antigen is undetermined. The junction departs from germline at one end; a sequencing error may be responsible. This specimen belongs to a study of T cells in tuberculosis. Study-level background: T cells were selected with CD1B tetramers loaded with glucose monomycolate. In South Africa, adults with active tuberculosis were compared with IGRA-negative and latently infected IGRA-positive adolescents. Findings of the study overall: Samples were chosen by availability of cryopreserved specimens.

The CDR3 sequence is 16 residues long. Looked up from germline, CDR1 is MDHEN and CDR2 is SYDVKM. Libraries were prepared by immunoSEQ multiplex PCR; TCRdb keeps only in-frame clonotypes and omits some of them. The sample has 30,000 to 40,000 clones, roughly 97% seen once. The rearrangement uses TRBV28 and TRBJ2-2, with 9 bases lining up with TRBD2. Specimen: PBMCs. The sequence came from a donor aged 10-29 years with latent tuberculosis or without tuberculosis infection. CDR3 sequence (DNA): TGTGCCAGCAGTTTATGGAGCGGGAGGAACAACGGGGAGCTGTTTTTT. Its protein product is CASSLWSGRNNGELFF.